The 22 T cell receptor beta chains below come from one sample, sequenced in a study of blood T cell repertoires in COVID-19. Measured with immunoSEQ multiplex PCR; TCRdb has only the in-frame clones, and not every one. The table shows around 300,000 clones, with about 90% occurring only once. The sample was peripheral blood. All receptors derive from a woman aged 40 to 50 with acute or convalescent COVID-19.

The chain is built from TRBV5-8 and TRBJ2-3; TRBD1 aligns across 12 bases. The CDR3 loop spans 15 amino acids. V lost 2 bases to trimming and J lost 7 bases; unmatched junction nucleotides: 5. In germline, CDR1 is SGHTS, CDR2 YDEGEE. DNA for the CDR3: TGTGCCAGCAGCTTTGAGGGACAGGGGGCCTATACGCAGTATTTT. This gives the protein CASSFEGQGAYTQYF.

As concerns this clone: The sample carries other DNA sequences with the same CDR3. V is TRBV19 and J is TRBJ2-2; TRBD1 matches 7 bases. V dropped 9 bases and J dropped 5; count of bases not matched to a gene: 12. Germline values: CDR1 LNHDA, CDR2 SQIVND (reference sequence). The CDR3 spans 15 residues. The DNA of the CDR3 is TGTGCCAGCTCGAGGGGGCAGGGTGGTACCGGGGAGCTGTTTTTT. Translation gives CASSRGQGGTGELFF.

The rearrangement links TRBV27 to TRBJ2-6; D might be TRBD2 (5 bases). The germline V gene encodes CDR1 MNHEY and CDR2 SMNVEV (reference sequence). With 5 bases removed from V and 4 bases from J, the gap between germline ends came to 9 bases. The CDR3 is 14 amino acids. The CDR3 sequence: CASSGVAGANVLTF. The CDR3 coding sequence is TGTGCCAGCAGTGGGGTAGCGGGGGCCAACGTCCTGACTTTC.

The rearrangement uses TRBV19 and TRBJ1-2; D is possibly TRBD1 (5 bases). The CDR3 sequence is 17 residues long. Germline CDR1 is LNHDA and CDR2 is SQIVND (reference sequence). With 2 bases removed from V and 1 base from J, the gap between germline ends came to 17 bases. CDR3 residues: CASSIRSGQSLNYGYTF. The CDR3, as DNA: TGTGCCAGTAGTATAAGGTCTGGACAAAGCCTTAACTATGGCTACACCTTC.

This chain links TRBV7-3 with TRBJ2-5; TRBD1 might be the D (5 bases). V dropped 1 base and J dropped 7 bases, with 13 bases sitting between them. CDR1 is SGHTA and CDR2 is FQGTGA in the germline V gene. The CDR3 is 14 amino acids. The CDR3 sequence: CASSLRGSLGTQYF. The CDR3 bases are TGTGCCAGCAGCTTAAGGGGCTCCCTGGGGACCCAGTACTTC. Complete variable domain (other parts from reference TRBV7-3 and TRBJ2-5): GAGVSQTPSNKVTEKGKYVELRCDPISGHTALYWYRQSLGQGPEFLIYFQGTGAADDSGLPNDRFFAVRPEGSVSTLKIQRTERGDSAVYLCASSLRGSLGTQYFGPGTRLLVL.

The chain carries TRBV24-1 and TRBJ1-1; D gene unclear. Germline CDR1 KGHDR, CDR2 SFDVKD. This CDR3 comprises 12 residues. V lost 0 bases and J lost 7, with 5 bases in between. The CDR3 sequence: CATSDLAGEAFF. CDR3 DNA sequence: TGTGCCACCAGTGATTTGGCGGGTGAAGCTTTCTTT.

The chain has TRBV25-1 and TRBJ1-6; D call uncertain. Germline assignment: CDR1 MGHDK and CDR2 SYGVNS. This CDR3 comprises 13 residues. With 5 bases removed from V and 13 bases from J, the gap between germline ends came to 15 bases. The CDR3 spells CASSNRVRGPLHF. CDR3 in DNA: TGTGCCAGCAGTAACCGGGTCCGCGGGCCCCTCCACTTT.

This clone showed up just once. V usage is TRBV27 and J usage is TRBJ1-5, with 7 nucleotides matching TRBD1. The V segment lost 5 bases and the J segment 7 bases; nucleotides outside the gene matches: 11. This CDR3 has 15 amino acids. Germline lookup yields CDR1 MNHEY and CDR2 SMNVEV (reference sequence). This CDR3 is CASSPLTGNRQPQHF. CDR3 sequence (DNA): TGTGCCAGCAGTCCACTGACAGGGAATCGCCAGCCCCAGCATTTT.

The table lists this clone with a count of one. The CDR3: CASSLDPTHSGNTIYF. CDR3 nucleotide sequence: TGCGCCAGCAGCTTGGACCCAACTCACTCTGGAAACACCATATATTTT. This chain connects TRBV5-1 to TRBJ1-3, with D uncertain. Germline loops: CDR1 SGHRS, CDR2 YFSETQ. The V gene lost 0 bases and the J gene lost 0 bases, with 10 bases spanning the gap. This CDR3 region has 16 residues.

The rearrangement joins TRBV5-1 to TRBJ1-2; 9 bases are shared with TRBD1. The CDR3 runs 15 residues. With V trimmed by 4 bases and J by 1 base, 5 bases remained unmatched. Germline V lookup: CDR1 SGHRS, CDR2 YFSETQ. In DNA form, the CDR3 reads TGCGCCAGCAGCGGGGGACAGGGCCTTAACTATGGCTACACCTTC. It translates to CASSGGQGLNYGYTF.

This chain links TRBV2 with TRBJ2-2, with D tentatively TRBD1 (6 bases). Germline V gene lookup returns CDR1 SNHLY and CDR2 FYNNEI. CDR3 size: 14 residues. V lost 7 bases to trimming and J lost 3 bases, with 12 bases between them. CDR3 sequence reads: CASKEDRHTGELFF. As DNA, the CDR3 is TGTGCCAGCAAGGAAGACAGGCACACCGGGGAGCTGTTTTTT.

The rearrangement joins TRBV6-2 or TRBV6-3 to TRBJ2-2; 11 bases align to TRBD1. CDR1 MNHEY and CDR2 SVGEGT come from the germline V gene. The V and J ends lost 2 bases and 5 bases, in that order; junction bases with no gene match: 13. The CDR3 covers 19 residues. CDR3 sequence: CASSYGSANWDRGTGELFF. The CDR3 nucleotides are TGTGCCAGCAGTTACGGGTCAGCGAACTGGGACAGGGGGACCGGGGAGCTGTTTTTT.

CDR3 nucleotides: TGTGCCAGCAGCCAAGGTTTCTATCAAGAGACCCAGTACTTC. Amino acid sequence: CASSQGFYQETQYF. The rearrangement uses TRBV3-1 (or the pseudogene TRBV3-2) and TRBJ2-5, with D uncertain. The CDR3 contains 14 residues. CDR1 and CDR2 (germline): LGHDT, YNNKEL (reference sequence). V shed 1 base and J shed 2 bases, with 8 bases lying between them.

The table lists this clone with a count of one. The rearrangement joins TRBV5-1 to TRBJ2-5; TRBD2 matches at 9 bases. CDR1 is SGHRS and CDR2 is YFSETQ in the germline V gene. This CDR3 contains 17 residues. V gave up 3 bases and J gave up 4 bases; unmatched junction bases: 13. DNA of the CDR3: TGCGCCAGCAGCTCCCAGCCAAGCGGGGGGCCGGGAGAGACCCAGTACTTC. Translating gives CASSSQPSGGPGETQYF. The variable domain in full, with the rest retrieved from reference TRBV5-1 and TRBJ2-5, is KAGVTQTPRYLIKTRGQQVTLSCSPISGHRSVSWYQQTPGQGLQFLFEYFSETQRNKGNFPGRFSGRQFSNSRSEMNVSTLELGDSALYLCASSSQPSGGPGETQYFGPGTRLLVL.

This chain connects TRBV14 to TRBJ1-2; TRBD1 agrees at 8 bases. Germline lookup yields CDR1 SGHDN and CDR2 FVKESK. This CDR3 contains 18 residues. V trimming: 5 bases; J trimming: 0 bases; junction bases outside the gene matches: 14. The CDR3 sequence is CASSGSRTARGPNYGYTF. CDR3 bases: TGTGCCAGCAGCGGATCGAGGACAGCCAGGGGGCCTAACTATGGCTACACCTTC.

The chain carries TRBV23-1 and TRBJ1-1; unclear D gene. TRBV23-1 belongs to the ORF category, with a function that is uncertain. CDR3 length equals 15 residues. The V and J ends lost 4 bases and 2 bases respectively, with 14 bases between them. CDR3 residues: CASSPGEAGNTEAFF. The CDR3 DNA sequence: TGCGCCAGCAGTCCTGGGGAGGCGGGAAACACTGAAGCTTTCTTT.

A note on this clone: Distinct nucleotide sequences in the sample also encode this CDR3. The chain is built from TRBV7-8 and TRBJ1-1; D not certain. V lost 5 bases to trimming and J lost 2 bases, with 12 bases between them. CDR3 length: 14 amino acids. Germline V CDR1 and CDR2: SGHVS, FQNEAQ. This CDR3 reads CASSLVGGNTEAFF. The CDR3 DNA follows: TGTGCCAGCAGCCTCGTTGGAGGTAACACTGAAGCTTTCTTT.

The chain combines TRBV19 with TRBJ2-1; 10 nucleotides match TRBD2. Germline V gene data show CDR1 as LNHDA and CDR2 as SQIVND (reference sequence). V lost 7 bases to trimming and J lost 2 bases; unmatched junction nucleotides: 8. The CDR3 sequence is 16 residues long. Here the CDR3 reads CASTQDSGGPYNEQFF. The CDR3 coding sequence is TGTGCCAGTACCCAAGATAGCGGGGGGCCCTACAATGAGCAGTTCTTC. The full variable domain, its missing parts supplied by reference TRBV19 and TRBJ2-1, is DGGITQSPKYLFRKEGQNVTLSCEQNLNHDAMYWYRQDPGQGLRLIYYSQIVNDFQKGDIAEGYSVSREKKESFPLTVTSAQKNPTAFYLCASTQDSGGPYNEQFFGPGTRLTVL.

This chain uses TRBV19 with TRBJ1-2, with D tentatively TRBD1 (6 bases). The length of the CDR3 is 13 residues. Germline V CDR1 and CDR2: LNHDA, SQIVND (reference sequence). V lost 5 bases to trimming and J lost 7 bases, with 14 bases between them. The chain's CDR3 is CASSLARGVGYTF. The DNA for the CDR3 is TGTGCCAGTAGTCTCGCCAGGGGTGTTGGCTACACCTTC.

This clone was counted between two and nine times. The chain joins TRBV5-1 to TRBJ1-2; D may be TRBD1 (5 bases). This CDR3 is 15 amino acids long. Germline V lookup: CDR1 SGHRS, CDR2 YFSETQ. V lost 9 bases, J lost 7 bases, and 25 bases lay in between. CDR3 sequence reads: CATRPGAGKEGGYTF. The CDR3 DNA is TGCGCCACCCGTCCCGGAGCAGGGAAGGAGGGTGGCTACACCTTC. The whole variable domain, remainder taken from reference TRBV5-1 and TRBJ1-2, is KAGVTQTPRYLIKTRGQQVTLSCSPISGHRSVSWYQQTPGQGLQFLFEYFSETQRNKGNFPGRFSGRQFSNSRSEMNVSTLELGDSALYLCATRPGAGKEGGYTFGSGTRLTVV.

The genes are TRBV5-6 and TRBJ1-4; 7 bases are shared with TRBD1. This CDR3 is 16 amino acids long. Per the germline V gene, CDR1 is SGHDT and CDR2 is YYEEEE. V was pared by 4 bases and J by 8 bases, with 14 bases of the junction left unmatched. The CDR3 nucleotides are TGTGCCAGCAGCCCTACCGGAGGGGGCGAGGGCGAAAAACTGTTTTTT. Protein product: CASSPTGGGEGEKLFF.

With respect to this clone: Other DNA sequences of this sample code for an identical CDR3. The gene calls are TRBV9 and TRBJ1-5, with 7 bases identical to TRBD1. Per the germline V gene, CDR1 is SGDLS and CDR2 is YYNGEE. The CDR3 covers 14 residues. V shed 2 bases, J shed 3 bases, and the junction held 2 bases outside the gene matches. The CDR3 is CASSVGTVNQPQHF. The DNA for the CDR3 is TGTGCCAGCAGCGTCGGGACAGTCAATCAGCCCCAGCATTTT.